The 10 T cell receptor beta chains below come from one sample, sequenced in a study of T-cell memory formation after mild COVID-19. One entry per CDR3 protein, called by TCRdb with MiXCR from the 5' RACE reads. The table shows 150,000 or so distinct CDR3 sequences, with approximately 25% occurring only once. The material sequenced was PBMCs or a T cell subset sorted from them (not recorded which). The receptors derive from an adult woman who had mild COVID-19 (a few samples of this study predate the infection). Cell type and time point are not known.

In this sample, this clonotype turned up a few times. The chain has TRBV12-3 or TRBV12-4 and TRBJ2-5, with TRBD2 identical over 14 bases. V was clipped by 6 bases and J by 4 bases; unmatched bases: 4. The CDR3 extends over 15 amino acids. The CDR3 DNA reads TGTGCCAGCAGCCCCGGGACTAGCGGGAGAGAGACCCAGTACTTC. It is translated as CASSPGTSGRETQYF.

The CDR3 DNA reads TGTGCCAGCAGTTTTAACCCTACAGATACGCAGTATTTT. This translates into CASSFNPTDTQYF. The genes are TRBV12-3 or TRBV12-4 and TRBJ2-3, with D uncertain. The CDR3 consists of 13 residues. V lost 3 bases and J 3 bases, leaving 7 bases between the germline ends.

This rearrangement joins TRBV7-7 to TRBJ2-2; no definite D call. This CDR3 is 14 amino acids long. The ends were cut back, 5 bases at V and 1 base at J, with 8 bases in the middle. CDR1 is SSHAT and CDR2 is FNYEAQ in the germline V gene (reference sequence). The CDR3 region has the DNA TGTGCCAGCAGCCCTCTGGGGAACACCGGGGAGCTGTTTTTT. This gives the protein CASSPLGNTGELFF.

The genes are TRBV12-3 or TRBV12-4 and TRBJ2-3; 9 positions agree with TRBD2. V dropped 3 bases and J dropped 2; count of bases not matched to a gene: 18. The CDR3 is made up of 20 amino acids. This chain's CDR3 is CASSFPLRLELAGDTDTQYF. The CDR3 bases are TGTGCCAGCAGTTTTCCTCTTCGGCTTGAGTTAGCGGGGGACACAGATACGCAGTATTTT.

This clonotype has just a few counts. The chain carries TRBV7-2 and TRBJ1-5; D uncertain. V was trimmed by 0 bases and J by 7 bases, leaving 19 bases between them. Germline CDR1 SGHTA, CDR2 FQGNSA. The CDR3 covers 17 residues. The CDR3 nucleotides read TGTGCCAGCAGCTTAGCTGTGGGTGCGGGTTCATACCAGCCCCAGCATTTT. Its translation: CASSLAVGAGSYQPQHF.

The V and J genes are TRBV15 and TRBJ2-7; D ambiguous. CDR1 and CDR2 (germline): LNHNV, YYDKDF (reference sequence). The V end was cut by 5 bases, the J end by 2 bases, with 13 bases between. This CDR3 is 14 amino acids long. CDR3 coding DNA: TGTGCCACCAGCGGACCTCGGACCGCCTACGAGCAGTACTTC. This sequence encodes CATSGPRTAYEQYF.

The CDR3 bases are TGCAGCGTTGAAGATCAAGAGACAGGAGTCGAAAAACTGTTTTTT. Its translation is CSVEDQETGVEKLFF. The chain joins TRBV29-1 to TRBJ1-4, with a possible D match to TRBD1 (6 bases). The CDR3 spans 15 residues. CDR1 and CDR2 from the germline V gene are SQVTM and ANQGSEA. V lost 0 bases and J 8 bases, leaving 16 bases between the germline ends.

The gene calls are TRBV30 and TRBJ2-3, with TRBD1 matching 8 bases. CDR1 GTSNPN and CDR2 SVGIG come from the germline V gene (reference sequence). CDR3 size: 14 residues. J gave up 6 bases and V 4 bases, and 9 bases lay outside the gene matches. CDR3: CAWTGQGGWDTQYF. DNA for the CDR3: TGTGCCTGGACTGGACAGGGAGGTTGGGATACGCAGTATTTT.

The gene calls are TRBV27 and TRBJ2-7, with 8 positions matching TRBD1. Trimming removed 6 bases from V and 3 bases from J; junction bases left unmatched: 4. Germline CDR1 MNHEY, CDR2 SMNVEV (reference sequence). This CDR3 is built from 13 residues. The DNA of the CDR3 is TGTGCCAGCAGGCCAGGGGGCAGCTACGAGCAGTACTTC. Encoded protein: CASRPGGSYEQYF.

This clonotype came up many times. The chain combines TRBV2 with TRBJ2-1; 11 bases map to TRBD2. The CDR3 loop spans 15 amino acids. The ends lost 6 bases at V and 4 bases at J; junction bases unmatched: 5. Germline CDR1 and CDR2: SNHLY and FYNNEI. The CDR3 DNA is TGTGCCAGCAGCCCCGGGACTAGCGGTTACAATGAGCAGTTCTTC. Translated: CASSPGTSGYNEQFF.